The next 27 T cell receptor beta chains were all read from a single sample in a study of metastatic and nonmetastatic thyroid tumors. From the PCR reads, TCRdb re-called clones with MiXCR. The data show over 15,000 clones, roughly a third seen once. There were no patients who had received any treatment before thyroid surgery. Sequenced material: tumor tissue. These receptors were taken from a female donor with papillary thyroid cancer or a benign thyroid nodule (not recorded which). Some clones in this sample may be carry-over from other donors' samples.

This clone was seen ten or more times. This chain links TRBV18 with TRBJ2-5, with unresolved D. Germline lookup yields CDR1 KGHSH and CDR2 LQKENI. V was pared by 4 bases and J by 2 bases, with 8 bases between. CDR3 length equals 13 residues. The CDR3 coding sequence is TGTGCCAGCTCACGCCTGGTACAAGAGACCCAGTACTTC. Translated: CASSRLVQETQYF.

V and J are TRBV9 and TRBJ2-5; 7 bases align to TRBD2. V lost 4 bases, J lost 2 bases, and 5 bases stayed unmatched. Germline CDR1 reads SGDLS; CDR2 reads YYNGEE. The CDR3 totals 14 residues. The CDR3 sequence: CASSPAGAQETQYF. CDR3 DNA: TGTGCCAGCAGCCCGGCGGGAGCTCAAGAGACCCAGTACTTC.

The V call is TRBV5-6, the J call TRBJ1-2, with D tentatively TRBD1 (5 bases). Germline V gives CDR1 SGHDT, CDR2 YYEEEE. V was trimmed by 4 bases and J by 8 bases, leaving 21 bases between them. The CDR3 sequence is 15 residues long. The CDR3 region has the DNA TGTGCCAGCAGCCGTGTAGGGGATTACTATGGGGGCTACACCTTC. Protein: CASSRVGDYYGGYTF. Full variable domain (missing parts from reference TRBV5-6 and TRBJ1-2): DAGVTQSPTHLIKTRGQQVTLRCSPKSGHDTVSWYQQALGQGPQFIFQYYEEEERQRGNFPDRFSGHQFPNYSSELNVNALLLGDSALYLCASSRVGDYYGGYTFGSGTRLTVV.

The chain joins TRBV12-3 or TRBV12-4 to TRBJ2-7; TRBD2 might be the D (5 bases). The V and J ends lost 5 bases and 6 bases respectively, with 14 bases between them. The CDR3 spans 13 residues. CDR3 bases: TGTGCCAGCAGTGGACTGACGGCTACCGAGCAGTACTTC. This encodes CASSGLTATEQYF.

This clone was counted at least ten times. The chain links TRBV14 to TRBJ2-5; D possibly corresponds to TRBD2 (6 bases). Trimming removed 3 bases at V and 5 bases at J, with 19 bases between. The germline gives CDR1 SGHDN, CDR2 FVKESK. This CDR3 contains 16 residues. DNA of the CDR3: TGTGCCAGCAGCCATTCCTTTCGGGGGAGCAGGGAGACCCAGTACTTC. Residues: CASSHSFRGSRETQYF.

This clone was observed at least ten times. The chain uses TRBV18 and TRBJ1-4, with TRBD1 matching 7 bases. Germline trimming cut 6 bases from V and 3 bases from J; bases unmatched to any gene: 7. This CDR3 has 15 residues. The V gene's germline CDR1 is KGHSH and CDR2 LQKENI. The CDR3 loop is CASSEQGQANEKLFF. The CDR3 nucleotides are TGTGCCAGCTCTGAACAGGGGCAGGCTAATGAAAAACTGTTTTTT.

The rearrangement uses TRBV20-1 and TRBJ2-7; D not certain. This CDR3 contains 12 residues. V lost 3 bases to trimming and J lost 5 bases, with 11 bases between them. CDR1 DFQATT and CDR2 SNEGSKA come from the germline V gene (reference sequence). CDR3 in DNA: TGCAGTGCTAGTTACAGTGCAGACGAGCAGTACTTC. It specifies CSASYSADEQYF.

As to this clone: One junction end does not reproduce the germline sequence, and a read error may be involved. The V gene is TRBV20-1, the J gene TRBJ2-3; D is unresolved. From germline, CDR1 is DFQATT and CDR2 SNEGSKA (reference sequence). The CDR3 has 12 residues. This CDR3 is CSARDWAETQSF. The CDR3 DNA sequence: TGCAGTGCTAGAGATTGGGCAGAGACGCAGTCTTTT.

Of note for this clone: This sequence may be a read error, since a much larger clone differs from it by one base. V is TRBV6-1 and J is TRBJ2-1; TRBD1 might be the D (5 bases). Germline V gene lookup returns CDR1 MNHNS and CDR2 SASEGT. This CDR3 spans 14 amino acids. The chain's CDR3 is CVSSDWGPGNEQFF. CDR3 nucleotides: TGTGTCAGCAGCGACTGGGGCCCTGGGAATGAGCAGTTCTTC.

The CDR3 DNA reads TGTGCCAGCAGACTAGCGAACACCGGGGAGCTGTTTTTT. This sequence encodes CASRLANTGELFF. The V gene is TRBV11-2, the J gene TRBJ2-2; possible D gene TRBD2, 5 bases. The CDR3 extends over 13 amino acids. Trimming shortened V by 6 bases and J by 0 bases, and 5 bases separated the two germline ends. Germline V lookup: CDR1 SGHAT, CDR2 FQNNGV.

This clone was counted between two and nine times. This chain links TRBV11-1 with TRBJ2-7, with TRBD2 matching 9 bases. The CDR3 has 17 residues. V was pared by 6 bases and J by 6 bases, with 18 bases of the junction left unmatched. CDR1 is SGHAT and CDR2 is FQDESV in the germline V gene (reference sequence). The CDR3 protein is CASSTILASSGKVEQYF. The CDR3 DNA sequence: TGTGCCAGCAGTACGATATTGGCATCTAGCGGGAAAGTCGAGCAGTACTTC.

This clone has more than one count but fewer than ten. This rearrangement joins TRBV10-2 to TRBJ2-2; D possibly corresponds to TRBD1 (6 bases). The V end was cut by 2 bases, the J end by 6 bases, with 13 bases between. The CDR3 runs to 15 residues. Looked up from germline, CDR1 is WSHSY and CDR2 is SAAADI. CDR3 in DNA: TGCGCCAGCAGTGAGACTAGGGGGATGGCCGGGGAGCTGTTTTTT. It yields the protein CASSETRGMAGELFF.

This clone was observed at least ten times. The gene calls are TRBV29-1 and TRBJ1-1, with 9 bases fitting TRBD1. This CDR3 is built from 12 residues. Germline-derived CDR1 and CDR2 are SQVTM and ANQGSEA. The V and J ends lost 6 bases and 4 bases, in that order; junction bases with no gene match: 3. The CDR3 here is CSVGTGPTEAFF. DNA for the CDR3: TGCAGCGTGGGGACAGGGCCCACTGAAGCTTTCTTT.

The rearrangement links TRBV6-5 to TRBJ2-7; D not certain. Germline CDR1 is MNHEY and CDR2 is SVGAGI. The germline V and J ends were trimmed by 4 bases and 3 bases, with 4 bases remaining between them. The CDR3 totals 11 residues. DNA for the CDR3: TGTGCCAGCAGTTTAAACTACGAGCAGTACTTC. Translating gives CASSLNYEQYF.

There are many counts of this clone. The V call is TRBV12-3 or TRBV12-4, the J call TRBJ2-3, with D tentatively TRBD2 (6 bases). Trimming shortened V by 6 bases and J by 2 bases, and 15 bases separated the two germline ends. This CDR3 spans 15 amino acids. CDR3 protein: CASRLEGTSTDTQYF. CDR3 nucleotides: TGTGCCAGCAGGCTCGAAGGGACTTCCACAGATACGCAGTATTTT.

Regarding this clone: The DNA is omitted, as the CDR3 cannot be located on it reliably, and the CDR3 follows TCRdb's listing. This chain uses TRBV7-5 with TRBJ2-6. TRBV7-5 is described as a pseudogene. The CDR3 adds up to 18 amino acids, both ends counted. The CDR3 sequence is CISVPAALAGSGANVLTF.

The chain combines TRBV20-1 with TRBJ2-7; no clear D gene. V dropped 1 base and J dropped 4 bases, with 2 bases sitting between them. Germline V gene lookup returns CDR1 DFQATT and CDR2 SNEGSKA (reference sequence). This CDR3 is 10 amino acids long. CDR3 sequence (DNA): TGCAGTGCTAGAGCATACGAGCAGTACTTC. Translated: CSARAYEQYF.

CDR3 DNA: TGTGCCAGCAGCCAAGCAGGGGGCTCTGGGGCCAACGTCCTGACTTTC. Translated, it gives CASSQAGGSGANVLTF. The chain uses TRBV3-1 and TRBJ2-6; 7 positions agree with TRBD1. The V gene end was trimmed by 1 base and the J gene end by 0 bases; junction bases not matched to a gene: 0. The CDR3 sequence is 16 residues long. Germline CDR1 is LGHDT and CDR2 is YNNKEL (reference sequence).

The sample holds a few counts of this clone. The genes are TRBV27 and TRBJ1-2; D remains unclear. V lost 5 bases, J lost 4 bases, and 17 bases lay in between. Germline V gives CDR1 MNHEY, CDR2 SMNVEV (reference sequence). This CDR3 spans 15 amino acids. DNA of the CDR3: TGTGCCAGCAGTCCGGACCCTGGTCTAACCTATGGCTACACCTTC. This encodes CASSPDPGLTYGYTF.

The chain carries TRBV14 and TRBJ2-1; TRBD2 matches at 8 bases. Germline CDR1 and CDR2: SGHDN and FVKESK. This CDR3 spans 15 amino acids. The J segment lost 6 bases and the V segment lost 1 base, leaving 5 bases of the junction unmatched. CDR3 sequence (DNA): TGTGCCAGCAGCCAAGTCTCGGGGGGGGTCAATGAGCAGTTCTTC. Its translation is CASSQVSGGVNEQFF.

With regard to this clone: The junction and the germline gene differ at one end; a read error may be behind it. The genes are TRBV11-1 and TRBJ1-1, with D perhaps matching TRBD1 (5 bases). The germline gives CDR1 SGHAT, CDR2 FQDESV (reference sequence). The length of the CDR3 is 16 residues. CDR3 sequence reads: CACSDKGLEGYTESFF. The CDR3 region has the DNA TGTGCCTGCAGCGACAAAGGTCTCGAGGGGTACACTGAATCTTTCTTT.

CDR3 in amino acids: CASSLVTNSGANVLTF. The CDR3 DNA is TGCGCCAGCAGCTTGGTGACAAACTCTGGGGCCAACGTCCTGACTTTC. This chain joins TRBV5-1 and TRBJ2-6; no firm D call. This CDR3 region has 16 residues. V lost 0 bases and J lost 0, with 7 bases in between. CDR1 and CDR2 from the germline V gene are SGHRS and YFSETQ.

This clone was detected many times. The V call is TRBV7-3, the J call TRBJ2-3; D gene uncertain. The CDR3 sequence is 12 residues long. The V gene lost 1 base and the J gene lost 5 bases, with 4 bases spanning the gap. Germline values: CDR1 SGHTA, CDR2 FQGTGA. This CDR3 is CASSLSGDTQYF. CDR3 DNA: TGTGCCAGCAGCTTAAGTGGAGATACGCAGTATTTT. Full variable domain (outside the CDR3, taken from reference TRBV7-3 and TRBJ2-3): GAGVSQTPSNKVTEKGKYVELRCDPISGHTALYWYRQSLGQGPEFLIYFQGTGAADDSGLPNDRFFAVRPEGSVSTLKIQRTERGDSAVYLCASSLSGDTQYFGPGTRLTVL.

The chain employs TRBV5-6 and TRBJ2-1, with 8 positions matching TRBD2. This CDR3 contains 16 residues. Germline loops: CDR1 SGHDT, CDR2 YYEEEE. The junction had 9 bases not matched to a gene; V was cut back by 0 bases and J by 7 bases. The chain's CDR3 is CASSLAGREGMNEQFF. CDR3 DNA: TGTGCCAGCAGCTTGGCCGGTCGGGAGGGAATGAATGAGCAGTTCTTC. The full variable domain, rest sourced from reference TRBV5-6 and TRBJ2-1, is DAGVTQSPTHLIKTRGQQVTLRCSPKSGHDTVSWYQQALGQGPQFIFQYYEEEERQRGNFPDRFSGHQFPNYSSELNVNALLLGDSALYLCASSLAGREGMNEQFFGPGTRLTVL.

By frequency in the sample, this clone is medium-sized. This sequence joins TRBV27 and TRBJ2-1, with TRBD1 matching over 9 bases. Per the germline V gene, CDR1 is MNHEY and CDR2 is SMNVEV (reference sequence). The trim removed 6 bases at V and 6 bases at J, leaving 12 bases unmatched. This CDR3 is built from 16 residues. In nucleotides, the CDR3 is TGTGCCAGCAGGTCCACAGGGGGCGCTTTCGGCAATGAGCAGTTCTTC. Protein sequence: CASRSTGGAFGNEQFF.

V is TRBV18 and J is TRBJ2-7; TRBD2 might be the D (6 bases). This CDR3 has 15 amino acids. Germline loops: CDR1 KGHSH, CDR2 LQKENI. V lost 3 bases, J lost 0 bases, and 12 bases lay in between. CDR3 residues: CASSPGGGPSYEQYF. The CDR3 nucleotides read TGTGCCAGCTCACCCGGGGGTGGACCCTCCTACGAGCAGTACTTC.

With respect to this clone: One junction end does not reproduce the germline sequence, and a read error may be involved. V usage is TRBV20-1 and J usage is TRBJ2-7; unclear D gene. The CDR3 spans 12 residues. The germline V gene has CDR1 DFQATT and CDR2 SNEGSKA (reference sequence). The CDR3 bases are TGCAGTGCCAGAGCCGACTCCTACGAGCAGTACTTC. Translation gives CSARADSYEQYF.